Below are 24 T cell receptor beta chains sequenced from a single sample in a study of T cell responses to AZD1222 COVID-19 vaccine. The method was immunoSEQ multiplex PCR; TCRdb's version includes in-frame clones alone and lacks a portion of them. The sample includes about 96,000 clones, approximately 90% of them seen just once. The sequencing used peripheral blood, collected on day 0 of AZD1222 vaccination. Receptor source: an adult in good health.

The chain uses TRBV6-5 and TRBJ2-1; D call uncertain. The length of the CDR3 is 11 residues. Deletions cut 5 bases from V and 4 bases from J, with 3 bases between. Germline loops: CDR1 MNHEY, CDR2 SVGAGI. CDR3 sequence reads: CASSRYNEQFF. DNA for the CDR3: TGTGCCAGCAGTCGATACAATGAGCAGTTCTTC.

The chain has TRBV5-1 and TRBJ2-2, with D possibly being TRBD1 (5 bases). The CDR3 is 14 amino acids. V shed 3 bases and J shed 1 base, with 7 bases lying between them. CDR1 and CDR2 (germline): SGHRS, YFSETQ. CDR3 DNA: TGCGCCAGCAGCTCCACAGGGAACACCGGGGAGCTGTTTTTT. Amino acid sequence: CASSSTGNTGELFF.

This rearrangement joins TRBV30 to TRBJ2-7; 8 nucleotides agree with TRBD2. After removal of 5 bases from V and 4 bases from J, the junction contained 4 bases not matched to a gene. The CDR3 loop spans 12 amino acids. Germline V gene lookup returns CDR1 GTSNPN and CDR2 SVGIG (reference sequence). The CDR3: CAWVRGGYEQYF. The CDR3 DNA is TGTGCCTGGGTACGGGGGGGTTACGAGCAGTACTTC. Using reference TRBV30 and TRBJ2-7 for the parts outside the CDR3, the full variable domain is SQTIHQWPATLVQPVGSPLSLECTVEGTSNPNLYWYRQAAGRGLQLLFYSVGIGQISSEVPQNLSASRPQDRQFILSSKKLLLSDSGFYLCAWVRGGYEQYFGPGTRLTVT.

The chain employs TRBV19 and TRBJ1-5, with D unresolved. The germline V gene has CDR1 LNHDA and CDR2 SQIVND (reference sequence). V was pared by 2 bases and J by 11 bases, with 13 bases between. The CDR3 has 13 residues. Here the CDR3 DNA reads TGTGCCAGTAGTATATGGAATGGAAGGTCCCAGCATTTT. It yields the protein CASSIWNGRSQHF. Full variable domain (remainder filled in from reference TRBV19 and TRBJ1-5): DGGITQSPKYLFRKEGQNVTLSCEQNLNHDAMYWYRQDPGQGLRLIYYSQIVNDFQKGDIAEGYSVSREKKESFPLTVTSAQKNPTAFYLCASSIWNGRSQHFGDGTRLSIL.

J is TRBJ1-6 and V is TRBV27; a possible D gene is TRBD1 (6 bases). V gave up 5 bases and J gave up 10 bases, with 15 bases separating them. The CDR3 is 14 residues long. CDR1 is MNHEY, CDR2 SMNVEV, per germline (reference sequence). CDR3 residues: CASSTTGIRSPLHF. The CDR3, as DNA: TGTGCCAGCAGTACCACAGGGATCCGGTCACCCCTCCACTTT.

A single count supports this clone. The chain couples TRBV5-1 to TRBJ2-3; 12 bases align to TRBD2. The germline CDR1 and CDR2 sequences are SGHRS and YFSETQ. The CDR3 runs 17 residues. Unmatched junction bases numbered 6, after V lost 4 bases and J lost 0 bases. The CDR3 spells CASSAGLAGASTDTQYF. CDR3 sequence (DNA): TGCGCCAGCAGCGCGGGACTAGCGGGCGCGAGCACAGATACGCAGTATTTT.

The chain recombines TRBV24-1 with TRBJ2-1, with TRBD1 as a possible D gene (6 bases). CDR1 and CDR2 (germline): KGHDR, SFDVKD. The CDR3 consists of 16 residues. V gave up 4 bases and J gave up 6 bases, with 18 bases separating them. This CDR3 reads CATSDPHGTTRNEQFF. Here the CDR3 DNA reads TGTGCCACCAGTGACCCCCACGGGACAACCCGCAATGAGCAGTTCTTC.

In regard to this clone: An end of the junction differs from the germline gene, which may be a read error. Here the CDR3 DNA reads TGTGCTAGCAGCTTAAAGGTCAGGGTTGGAGGCAATCAGCCCCAGCATTTT. This translates into CASSLKVRVGGNQPQHF. The chain uses TRBV7-7 and TRBJ1-5, with D possibly matching TRBD1 (5 bases). There are 17 residues in the CDR3. CDR1 and CDR2 (germline): SSHAT, FNYEAQ (reference sequence).

The chain recombines TRBV10-3 with TRBJ2-1; D not certain. CDR1 is ENHRY and CDR2 is SYGVKD in the germline V gene. The V gene lost 0 bases and the J gene lost 6 bases, with 6 bases spanning the gap. The CDR3 sequence is 13 residues long. The CDR3 loop is CAISESGTNEQFF. For the CDR3, the DNA is TGTGCCATCAGTGAGTCGGGAACCAATGAGCAGTTCTTC.

The chain is built from TRBV7-3 and TRBJ1-1; D unresolved. Deletions cut 4 bases from V and 12 bases from J, with 18 bases between. The CDR3 sequence is 13 residues long. Germline V CDR1 and CDR2: SGHTA, FQGTGA. CDR3 nucleotides: TGTGCCAGCAGCTCCGGACTGGGGTCGGAACCTTTCTTT. Its protein is CASSSGLGSEPFF.

The chain recombines TRBV30 with TRBJ1-4; 7 bases match TRBD1. J gave up 2 bases and V 8 bases, and 5 bases lay outside the gene matches. The germline V gene has CDR1 GTSNPN and CDR2 SVGIG (reference sequence). The CDR3 has 13 residues. CDR3 bases: TGTGCCGCTGACAGGGAGACTAATGAAAAACTGTTTTTT. It specifies CAADRETNEKLFF. The variable domain in full, completed from reference TRBV30 and TRBJ1-4, reads SQTIHQWPATLVQPVGSPLSLECTVEGTSNPNLYWYRQAAGRGLQLLFYSVGIGQISSEVPQNLSASRPQDRQFILSSKKLLLSDSGFYLCAADRETNEKLFFGSGTQLSVL.

The rearrangement joins TRBV6-5 to TRBJ1-1; 10 bases fit TRBD1. CDR1 and CDR2 from the germline V gene are MNHEY and SVGAGI. The trim removed 10 bases at V and 5 bases at J, leaving 4 bases unmatched. This CDR3 has 12 amino acids. The CDR3 bases are TGTGCCACCCGGGACAGGGGTACTGAAGCTTTCTTT. This sequence encodes CATRDRGTEAFF.

The V call is TRBV23-1, the J call TRBJ1-4; 7 bases map to TRBD1. TRBV23-1 is given ORF status, its function remaining uncertain. The CDR3 covers 18 residues. J gave up 0 bases and V 2 bases, and 9 bases lay outside the gene matches. CDR3 amino acids: CASSQEDRQHPTNEKLFF. Written as DNA, the CDR3 is TGCGCCAGCAGTCAAGAGGACAGGCAACATCCAACTAATGAAAAACTGTTTTTT.

The chain carries TRBV5-1 and TRBJ2-7; D is unclear. Trimming took off 0 bases at V and 5 bases at J, with 9 bases between the two ends. The germline gives CDR1 SGHRS, CDR2 YFSETQ. This CDR3 comprises 13 residues. The CDR3 sequence: CASSLGSFDEQYF. DNA of the CDR3: TGCGCCAGCAGCTTGGGCAGTTTTGACGAGCAGTACTTC. Combining the CDR3 with reference TRBV5-1 and TRBJ2-7 gives the whole variable domain KAGVTQTPRYLIKTRGQQVTLSCSPISGHRSVSWYQQTPGQGLQFLFEYFSETQRNKGNFPGRFSGRQFSNSRSEMNVSTLELGDSALYLCASSLGSFDEQYFGPGTRLTVT.

This clone has only one observation. J is TRBJ2-3 and V is TRBV7-3; D possibly corresponds to TRBD1 (5 bases). Trimming removed 2 bases at V and 5 bases at J, with 8 bases between. CDR3 length: 13 residues. Germline loops: CDR1 SGHTA, CDR2 FQGTGA. CDR3 in amino acids: CASSLGAQDTQYF. In nucleotides, the CDR3 is TGTGCCAGCAGCTTAGGGGCCCAAGATACGCAGTATTTT.

This clone appeared a single time. The rearrangement joins TRBV7-8 to TRBJ1-2; the D is unclear. Trimming removed 8 bases at V and 8 bases at J, with 24 bases between. This CDR3 is 15 amino acids long. The germline V gene has CDR1 SGHVS and CDR2 FQNEAQ. The CDR3 region is CASSVLPVSPRGYTF. CDR3 nucleotides: TGTGCCAGCTCAGTCCTCCCGGTCTCCCCGAGAGGCTACACCTTC.

V and J are TRBV27 and TRBJ2-7, with D perhaps TRBD1 (6 bases). CDR1 and CDR2 (germline): MNHEY, SMNVEV (reference sequence). V was pared by 2 bases and J by 1 base, with 15 bases between. The CDR3 is 16 residues long. The CDR3, as DNA: TGTGCCAGCAGTTTACGGCGGACAGTGGGATCCTACGAGCAGTACTTC. Its translation is CASSLRRTVGSYEQYF.

This clone appeared once. The genes are TRBV30 and TRBJ1-1, with D tentatively TRBD1 (6 bases). V was shortened by 0 bases and J by 0 bases, with 17 bases between the two germline ends. This CDR3 region has 17 residues. Per germline, CDR1 GTSNPN and CDR2 SVGIG (reference sequence). CDR3 amino acids: CAWSVQLSGDLNTEAFF. The CDR3 bases are TGTGCCTGGAGTGTACAGTTGTCAGGGGATTTGAACACTGAAGCTTTCTTT.

The V call is TRBV10-3, the J call TRBJ1-5, with 9 bases matching TRBD1. CDR1 ENHRY and CDR2 SYGVKD come from the germline V gene. Unmatched junction bases numbered 9, after V lost 6 bases and J lost 6 bases. The CDR3 covers 15 residues. The CDR3 is CAISSGQGIGQPQHF. CDR3 DNA sequence: TGTGCCATCAGCTCCGGACAGGGGATCGGTCAGCCCCAGCATTTT.

The J gene is TRBJ2-1, the V gene TRBV6-1; TRBD2 matches 14 bases. The CDR3 length is 20 residues. Germline CDR1 reads MNHNS; CDR2 reads SASEGT. Trimming at V came to 3 bases and at J to 1 base, leaving 11 bases not matched to a gene. CDR3 DNA: TGTGCCAGCAGTGATCTTTGGACTAGCGGGGGGTCCCGTTCCTACAATGAGCAGTTCTTC. It codes for CASSDLWTSGGSRSYNEQFF.

V and J are TRBV28 and TRBJ2-7, with D hard to call. Trimming removed 4 bases from V and 4 bases from J, with 8 bases in between. Germline values: CDR1 MDHEN, CDR2 SYDVKM. CDR3 length equals 12 residues. The CDR3 sequence: CASSSITYEQYF. In DNA form, the CDR3 reads TGTGCCAGCAGTTCGATAACTTACGAGCAGTACTTC.

This chain's CDR3 is CASSQEKDRPGGQYF. The CDR3 coding sequence is TGTGCCAGCAGCCAAGAAAAGGACAGGCCCGGAGGGCAGTACTTC. This chain links TRBV3-1 (or the pseudogene TRBV3-2) with TRBJ2-7; 7 nucleotides match TRBD1. CDR1 and CDR2 from the germline V gene are LGHDT and YNNKEL (reference sequence). The CDR3 length is 15 residues. The V gene end was trimmed by 0 bases and the J gene end by 9 bases; junction bases not matched to a gene: 11.

This chain uses TRBV3-1 (or the pseudogene TRBV3-2) with TRBJ2-1; 9 bases are shared with TRBD2. The germline V gene encodes CDR1 LGHDT and CDR2 YNNKEL (reference sequence). The CDR3 loop spans 13 amino acids. Losses at the gene ends were 4 bases for V and 14 bases for J; bases not matched to a gene: 9. The CDR3 nucleotides read TGTGCCAGCAGCCCTACGGCGGGGGGGGTCGAGTTCTTC. As protein: CASSPTAGGVEFF.

The chain is built from TRBV6-5 and TRBJ1-1; D possibly corresponds to TRBD1 (5 bases). Germline values: CDR1 MNHEY, CDR2 SVGAGI. The CDR3 consists of 16 residues. Between the trimmed V and J ends, which lost 0 bases and 5 bases, there was a span of 16 bases. CDR3 sequence reads: CASSYSGIGEGTEAFF. DNA of the CDR3: TGTGCCAGCAGTTACTCCGGAATCGGGGAGGGGACTGAAGCTTTCTTT.